Sequencing of this TCR beta chain was carried out in a study of cytomegalovirus exposure and HLA in healthy donors. The primer mix had 60 Vbeta and 13 Jbeta primers. Profiling relied on immunoSEQ multiplex PCR, and the TCRdb table lists in-frame clones only, not all of them. This sample has 100,000 or so clones, with roughly three quarters found just once. Study-level findings and limits: A later examination showed that TCR association rates differed by HLA locus, with DRB1 most and HLA-C fewest. Later analysis associated a missense DCLRE1C variant with TCR beta V- and J-gene trimming.

Trimming shortened V by 5 bases and J by 6 bases, and 13 bases separated the two germline ends. The CDR3 is made up of 14 amino acids. From germline, CDR1 is SGHVS and CDR2 FNYEAQ. Concerning this clone: Antigen specificity is unknown.

This clonotype was sampled from a middle-aged man in good health and CMV-seronegative. Material for sequencing was PBMCs. The chain joins TRBV7-6 to TRBJ2-2; D may be TRBD2 (7 bases). For the CDR3, the DNA is TGTGCCAGCAGCGCCAGGGGAGGGTCCGGGGAGCTGTTTTTT. Its protein is CASSARGGSGELFF.